This T cell receptor beta chain was observed in a study of memory CD4+ T cells and cytomegalovirus serostatus. Study conclusions and caveats: Of approximately 150 reported CMV TCRbeta sequences, about 67 were found in memory CD4+ repertoires.

Assay used: immunoSEQ multiplex PCR; TCRdb lists only in-frame clones, some missing. Here the sample spans roughly 48,000 clones, approximately 82% being singletons. CDR3 size: 11 residues. Trimming took off 4 bases at V and 5 bases at J, with 4 bases between the two ends. Germline V gives CDR1 LGHNA, CDR2 YSLEER. Single viable CD3+CD4+CD8-CD45RO+ cells were sorted as the memory CD4+ T cells. CMV serostatus came from serum IgG against pp150, pp28, p38, p52. Worth noting for this clone: The antigen is not known.

The TCR was taken from an adult in good health and CMV-seropositive. The sequencing input was memory CD4+ T cells from blood. The chain couples TRBV4-3 to TRBJ2-3; D is unresolved. CDR3 region: CASSLRDTQYF. Written as DNA, the CDR3 is TGCGCCAGCAGCCTGAGAGATACGCAGTATTTT.